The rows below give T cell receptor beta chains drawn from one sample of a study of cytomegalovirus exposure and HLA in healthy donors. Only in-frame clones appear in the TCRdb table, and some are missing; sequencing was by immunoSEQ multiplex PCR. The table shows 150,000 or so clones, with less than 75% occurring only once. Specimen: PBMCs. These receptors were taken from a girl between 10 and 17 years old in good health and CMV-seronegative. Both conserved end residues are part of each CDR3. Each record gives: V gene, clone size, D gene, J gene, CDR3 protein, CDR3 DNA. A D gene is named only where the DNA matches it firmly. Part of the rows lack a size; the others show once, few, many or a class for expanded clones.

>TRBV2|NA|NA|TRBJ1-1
CASSGQEGTEAFF
TGTGCCAGCAGTGGCCAGGAGGGGACTGAAGCTTTCTTT
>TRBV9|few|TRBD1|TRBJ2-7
CASGTGSSYEQYF
TGTGCCAGCGGGACAGGGAGCTCCTACGAGCAGTACTTC
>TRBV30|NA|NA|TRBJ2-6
CAWRGSAAGANVLTF
TGTGCCTGGAGAGGGTCAGCGGCTGGGGCCAACGTCCTGACTTTC
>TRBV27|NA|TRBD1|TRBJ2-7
CASSWDSSYEQYF
TGTGCCAGCAGTTGGGACAGCTCCTACGAGCAGTACTTC
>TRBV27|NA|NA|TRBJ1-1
CASSSPRGTEAFF
TGTGCCAGCAGCTCGCCTAGAGGTACTGAAGCTTTCTTT
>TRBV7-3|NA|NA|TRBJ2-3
CASSPGQGTDTQYF
TGTGCCAGCAGCCCGGGACAAGGCACAGATACGCAGTATTTT
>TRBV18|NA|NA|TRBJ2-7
CASSPRGEDYEQYF
TGTGCCAGCTCACCACGGGGGGAGGACTACGAGCAGTACTTC
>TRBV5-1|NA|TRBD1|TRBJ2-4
CASSDGQGRAKNIQYF
TGCGCCAGCAGCGACGGACAGGGGAGAGCCAAAAACATTCAGTACTTC
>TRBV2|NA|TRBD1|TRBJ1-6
CASSAGLQGRFSPLHF
TGTGCCAGCAGTGCCGGATTACAGGGGCGTTTCTCACCCCTCCACTTT
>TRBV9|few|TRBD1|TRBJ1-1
CASSRQGGGLNTEAFF
TGTGCCAGCAGCCGGCAGGGGGGTGGGCTTAACACTGAAGCTTTCTTT
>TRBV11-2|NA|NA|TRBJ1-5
CASSLDRGQPQHF
TGTGCCAGCAGCTTAGATCGGGGTCAGCCCCAGCATTTT
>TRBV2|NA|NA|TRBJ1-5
CASSEILQGYQPQHF
TGTGCCAGCAGTGAGATTCTACAGGGATATCAGCCCCAGCATTTT
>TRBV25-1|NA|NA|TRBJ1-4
CASSVLGGATNEKLFF
TGTGCCAGCAGTGTGTTGGGGGGAGCAACTAATGAAAAACTGTTTTTT
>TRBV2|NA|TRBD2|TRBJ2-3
CASSDFLAGGTDTQYF
TGTGCCAGCAGTGATTTTCTAGCGGGGGGCACAGATACGCAGTATTTT
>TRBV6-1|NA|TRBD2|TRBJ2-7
CASSTGTSGYEQYF
TGTGCCAGCAGTACCGGGACTAGCGGATACGAGCAGTACTTC
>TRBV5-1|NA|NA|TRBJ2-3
CASSLEGGATDTQYF
TGCGCCAGCAGCTTGGAAGGGGGGGCGACAGATACGCAGTATTTT
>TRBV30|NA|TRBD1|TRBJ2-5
CAVRQGRETQYF
TGTGCCGTCAGACAGGGGAGGGAGACCCAGTACTTC
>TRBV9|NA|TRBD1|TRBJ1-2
CASSTWTGGNYGYTF
TGTGCCAGCAGCACCTGGACAGGGGGCAACTATGGCTACACCTTC
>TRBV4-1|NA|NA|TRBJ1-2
CASSQGRNYTF
TGCGCCAGCAGCCAAGGGAGGAACTACACCTTC
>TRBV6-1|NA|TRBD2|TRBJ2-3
CASSESGVITDTQYF
TGTGCCAGCAGTGAAAGCGGGGTAATCACAGATACGCAGTATTTT
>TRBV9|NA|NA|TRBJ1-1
CASSVTGSTEAFF
TGTGCCAGCAGCGTTACGGGAAGCACTGAAGCTTTCTTT
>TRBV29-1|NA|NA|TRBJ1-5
CSVEPTAGQPQHF
TGCAGCGTTGAACCTACGGCAGGACAGCCCCAGCATTTT
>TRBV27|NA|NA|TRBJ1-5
CASSSLYSNQPQHF
TGTGCCAGCAGTTCCCTCTACTCCAATCAGCCCCAGCATTTT
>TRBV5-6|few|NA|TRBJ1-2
CASSFRPGSYGYTF
TGTGCCAGCAGCTTTCGCCCGGGAAGCTATGGCTACACCTTC
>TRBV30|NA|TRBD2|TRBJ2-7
CAWSEAGGSYEQYF
TGTGCCTGGAGTGAGGCGGGGGGTTCCTACGAGCAGTACTTC
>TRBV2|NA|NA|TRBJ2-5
CASSVESFQETQYF
TGTGCCAGCAGTGTAGAGTCTTTCCAAGAGACCCAGTACTTC
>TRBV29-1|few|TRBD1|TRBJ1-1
CSALLPGTGYTEAFF
TGCAGCGCCCTCCTTCCGGGGACAGGGTACACTGAAGCTTTCTTT
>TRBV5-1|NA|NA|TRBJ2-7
CASRDSELDEQYF
TGCGCCAGCCGAGACAGTGAGCTCGACGAGCAGTACTTC
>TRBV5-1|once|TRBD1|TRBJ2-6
CASSSRGQSSGANVLTF
TGCGCCAGCAGCTCACGGGGACAGTCCTCTGGGGCCAACGTCCTGACTTTC
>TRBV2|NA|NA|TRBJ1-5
CASSELVSVSQPQHF
TGTGCCAGCAGTGAATTGGTCTCGGTTTCCCAGCCCCAGCATTTT
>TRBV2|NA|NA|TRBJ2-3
CTSSVLPGTYTDTQYF
TGTACCAGCAGCGTACTCCCGGGGACTTACACAGATACGCAGTATTTT